This TCR beta chain was documented in a study of beta chain features in type 1 diabetes. Overall study findings and caveats: Moderately but significantly shorter TCRB CDR3s were found in Type 1 diabetes patients in all four CD4+ subsets. Any HLA-type effect on TCRB rearrangement remained unresolved here. Patients showed naive, central memory and Treg TCRB repertoires that appeared more similar than those of healthy donors.

Germline CDR1 LNHDA, CDR2 SQIVND (reference sequence). This CDR3 region has 15 residues. V gave up 6 bases and J gave up 3 bases, with 15 bases separating them. This clone was detected a few times. Antigen unknown. The isolated RNA, all of it, was reverse transcribed, so expressed TCRB transcripts were what got sequenced. Around 3.57 million reads was the average for naive, central memory and regulatory T cell samples. Produced via immunoSEQ multiplex PCR; TCRdb's table is partial and in-frame only. The table includes 140,000 to 150,000 clones, roughly 10% detected once. The TCR comes from a man younger than 35 in good health. Material: naive CD4+ T cells from blood. The chain carries TRBV19 and TRBJ1-5, with D possibly TRBD1 on 5 matching bases. The CDR3 region has the DNA TGTGCCAGTAGAGGTCCAGGCAGGGACAATCAGCCCCAGCATTTT. This gives the protein CASRGPGRDNQPQHF.